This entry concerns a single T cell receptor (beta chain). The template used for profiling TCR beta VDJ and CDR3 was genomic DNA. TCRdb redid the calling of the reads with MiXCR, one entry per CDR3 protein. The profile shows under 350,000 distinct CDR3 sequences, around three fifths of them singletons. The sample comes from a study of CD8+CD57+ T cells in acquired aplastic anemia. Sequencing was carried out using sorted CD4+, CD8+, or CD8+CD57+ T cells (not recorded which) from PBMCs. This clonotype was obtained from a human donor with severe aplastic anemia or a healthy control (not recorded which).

CDR3 coding DNA: TGTGCCAGCAGCGGATCGTCGTACCAAGAGACCCAGTACTTC. Translation: CASSGSSYQETQYF. The chain has TRBV9 and TRBJ2-5, with no clear D. Trimming removed 3 bases from V and 0 bases from J, with 9 bases in between. Germline lookup yields CDR1 SGDLS and CDR2 YYNGEE. This CDR3 comprises 14 residues.